The clone carrying this T cell receptor (beta chain) has ten or more counts. This entry belongs to a study of T cells after yellow fever vaccination. The CDR3 runs to 14 residues. Germline V lookup: CDR1 LGHDT, CDR2 YNNKEL (reference sequence). V trimming: 5 bases; J trimming: 1 base; junction bases outside the gene matches: 2. TCRdb re-called the 5' RACE reads through MiXCR, storing one row per CDR3 protein. The repertoire has under 300,000 distinct CDR3 sequences, about 7% of them found once; the top ten carry 1% to 1.2%. Sequences were derived from CD4+ T cells sorted from PBMCs, sampled on the day of the yellow fever booster vaccination. The gene calls are TRBV3-1 and TRBJ2-7, with 10 bases that match TRBD2. This clonotype was sampled from a man aged 25-45 years who received the YFV17D yellow fever vaccine. The CDR3 loop is CASSTTSGSYEQYF. The CDR3 DNA follows: TGTGCCAGCAGCACGACTAGCGGGTCCTACGAGCAGTACTTC.